The 21 T cell receptor beta chains below were found in one sample sequenced in a study of blood T cell repertoires in COVID-19. The table came from immunoSEQ multiplex PCR; TCRdb's copy has only in-frame clones and leaves some out. This table has around 240,000 clones, around four fifths appearing once. The sequenced material came from peripheral blood. These receptor sequences come from a woman of 80 years or more with acute or convalescent COVID-19.

The chain joins TRBV3-1 (or the pseudogene TRBV3-2) to TRBJ2-6; 11 bases agree with TRBD1. The germline V gene encodes CDR1 LGHDT and CDR2 YNNKEL (reference sequence). Germline trimming cut 5 bases from V and 0 bases from J; bases unmatched to any gene: 6. The CDR3 spans 18 residues. CDR3 nucleotides: TGTGCCAGCAGCAAGGGACAGGGGGTCCTCTCTGGGGCCAACGTCCTGACTTTC. Its translation: CASSKGQGVLSGANVLTF.

J is TRBJ1-2 and V is TRBV19; the match to TRBD1 covers 9 bases. This CDR3 spans 13 amino acids. Per germline, CDR1 LNHDA and CDR2 SQIVND (reference sequence). The V gene end was trimmed by 10 bases and the J gene end by 8 bases; junction bases not matched to a gene: 11. This chain's CDR3 is CATIRTGVEGYTF. Written as DNA, the CDR3 is TGTGCCACCATTAGGACAGGGGTAGAGGGCTACACCTTC.

This clone has only a few counts. The chain employs TRBV28 and TRBJ2-1, with 7 bases lining up with TRBD1. In germline, CDR1 is MDHEN, CDR2 SYDVKM. The CDR3 spans 15 residues. Germline trimming cut 2 bases from V and 6 bases from J; bases unmatched to any gene: 7. CDR3 residues: CASSLPTGQGNEQFF. In DNA, the CDR3 is TGTGCCAGCAGTTTACCGACAGGGCAGGGCAATGAGCAGTTCTTC.

The CDR3 region has the DNA TGTGCCAGCAGCCGCGACACAGGGAACACTGAAGCTTTCTTT. This gives the protein CASSRDTGNTEAFF. V and J are TRBV7-6 and TRBJ1-1, with D possibly matching TRBD1 (5 bases). Germline CDR1 and CDR2: SGHVS and FNYEAQ. This CDR3 region has 14 residues. Trimming removed 5 bases from V and 1 base from J, with 11 bases in between.

The rearrangement uses TRBV5-4 and TRBJ1-2, with a tentative D call TRBD1 (5 bases). The CDR3 contains 16 residues. In germline, CDR1 is SGHNT, CDR2 YYREEE (reference sequence). Trimming removed 1 base at V and 1 base at J, with 14 bases between. CDR3 nucleotide sequence: TGTGCCAGCAGCTTGCCGGGGGTAAGCTTTAACTATGGCTACACCTTC. Translated, it gives CASSLPGVSFNYGYTF.

The CDR3 DNA reads as TGTGCCAGCAGCCAACGACAGGGTCATGAAAAACTGTTTTTT. Encoded protein: CASSQRQGHEKLFF. The rearrangement links TRBV3-1 (or the pseudogene TRBV3-2) to TRBJ1-4; TRBD1 matches at 7 bases. CDR1 and CDR2 from the germline V gene are LGHDT and YNNKEL (reference sequence). The CDR3 is 14 amino acids. After removal of 2 bases from V and 6 bases from J, the junction contained 3 bases not matched to a gene.

The gene calls are TRBV9 and TRBJ2-1, with a possible D match to TRBD2 (6 bases). Looked up from germline, CDR1 is SGDLS and CDR2 is YYNGEE. V was shortened by 6 bases and J by 3 bases, with 13 bases between the two germline ends. The CDR3 length is 14 residues. The DNA for the CDR3 is TGTGCCAGCAATACGGGACTTTTCTACAATGAGCAGTTCTTC. As protein: CASNTGLFYNEQFF.

Concerning this clone: The same CDR3 also results from other DNA sequences found in this sample. The V and J genes are TRBV28 and TRBJ2-7; TRBD1 matches at 8 bases. V lost 2 bases and J lost 12; bases outside the gene matches: 12. Germline CDR1 MDHEN, CDR2 SYDVKM. The CDR3 loop spans 14 amino acids. The CDR3 DNA is TGTGCCAGCAGTTTACGTCAGGGGGCGCCCAGGGGGTACTTC. Residues: CASSLRQGAPRGYF.

The chain joins TRBV11-2 to TRBJ2-7; 11 bases match TRBD2. From germline, CDR1 is SGHAT and CDR2 FQNNGV. This CDR3 has 14 residues. With V trimmed by 3 bases and J by 7 bases, 5 bases remained unmatched. CDR3 sequence: CASSFSGRALEQYF. The CDR3 coding sequence is TGTGCCAGCAGCTTTAGCGGGAGGGCCTTAGAGCAGTACTTC.

The chain is built from TRBV14 and TRBJ1-1; no clear D. Germline V lookup: CDR1 SGHDN, CDR2 FVKESK. This CDR3 has 16 residues. V shed 0 bases and J shed 4 bases, with 15 bases lying between them. The CDR3 loop reads CASSQEVPGRGTEAFF. CDR3 bases: TGTGCCAGCAGCCAAGAGGTTCCGGGTCGGGGCACTGAAGCTTTCTTT.

This clone was seen a single time. The rearrangement links TRBV3-1 (or the pseudogene TRBV3-2) to TRBJ2-3; 7 bases match TRBD2. Germline V lookup: CDR1 LGHDT, CDR2 YNNKEL (reference sequence). The trim removed 4 bases at V and 3 bases at J, leaving 10 bases unmatched. This CDR3 region has 16 residues. CDR3 loop: CASSRDPGGGTDTQYF. CDR3 bases: TGTGCCAGCAGCCGGGACCCGGGGGGAGGAACAGATACGCAGTATTTT.

The chain has TRBV11-1 and TRBJ2-4; possibly TRBD2 for D (5 bases). Trimming stripped 4 bases from V and 5 bases from J, with 9 bases between. Germline assignment: CDR1 SGHAT and CDR2 FQDESV (reference sequence). This CDR3 region has 13 residues. The chain's CDR3 is CASSYERENIQYF. The CDR3 coding sequence is TGTGCCAGCAGCTACGAGAGGGAAAACATTCAGTACTTC. Using reference TRBV11-1 and TRBJ2-4 for the parts outside the CDR3, the full variable domain is EAEVAQSPRYKITEKSQAVAFWCDPISGHATLYWYRQILGQGPELLVQFQDESVVDDSQLPKDRFSAERLKGVDSTLKIQPAELGDSAMYLCASSYERENIQYFGAGTRLSVL.

The chain links TRBV4-2 to TRBJ1-2, with 7 bases lining up with TRBD1. CDR1 LGHNA and CDR2 YNFKEQ come from the germline V gene. The CDR3 totals 16 residues. V gave up 0 bases and J gave up 5 bases; unmatched junction bases: 9. The CDR3 spells CASSQDMRGRGYGYTF. The DNA of the CDR3 is TGTGCCAGCAGCCAAGATATGAGGGGGCGCGGTTATGGCTACACCTTC.

The rearrangement links TRBV6-2 or TRBV6-3 to TRBJ1-5; possibly TRBD1 for D (5 bases). The CDR3 sequence is 17 residues long. Germline CDR1 and CDR2: MNHEY and SVGEGT. V lost 4 bases to trimming and J lost 6 bases, with 22 bases between them. The CDR3 reads CASSSPGRSLGGQPQHF. The CDR3 DNA reads as TGTGCCAGCAGTTCCCCAGGACGTTCGTTGGGGGGTCAGCCCCAGCATTTT.

The chain links TRBV3-1 (or the pseudogene TRBV3-2) to TRBJ2-1, with 14 nucleotides matching TRBD2. CDR3 size: 14 residues. With V trimmed by 10 bases and J by 2 bases, 1 base remained unmatched. Germline CDR1 is LGHDT and CDR2 is YNNKEL (reference sequence). The CDR3 DNA sequence: TGTGCCACGGGACTAGCGGGAGCCTACAATGAGCAGTTCTTC. Protein: CATGLAGAYNEQFF.

The chain uses TRBV27 and TRBJ1-1; no definite D call. The CDR3 is made up of 13 amino acids. Looked up from germline, CDR1 is MNHEY and CDR2 is SMNVEV (reference sequence). The V end was cut by 4 bases, the J end by 1 base, with 7 bases between. The CDR3 protein is CASSYPGNTEAFF. The CDR3 nucleotides are TGTGCCAGCAGTTACCCGGGGAACACTGAAGCTTTCTTT.

V is TRBV7-2 and J is TRBJ1-6; a possible D gene is TRBD1 (6 bases). This CDR3 has 15 residues. In germline, CDR1 is SGHTA, CDR2 FQGNSA. V lost 2 bases to trimming and J lost 7 bases, with 12 bases between them. The CDR3 loop reads CASSLTTGMNSPLHF. The CDR3 nucleotides are TGTGCCAGCAGCTTAACCACAGGGATGAATTCACCCCTCCACTTT. The whole variable domain, filled in from reference TRBV7-2 and TRBJ1-6, reads GAGVSQSPSNKVTEKGKDVELRCDPISGHTALYWYRQSLGQGLEFLIYFQGNSAPDKSGLPSDRFSAERTGGSVSTLTIQRTQQEDSAVYLCASSLTTGMNSPLHFGNGTRLTVT.

The chain links TRBV6-5 to TRBJ1-1, with no clear D. The germline CDR1 and CDR2 sequences are MNHEY and SVGAGI. V was trimmed by 0 bases and J by 4 bases, leaving 9 bases between them. This CDR3 has 14 amino acids. The CDR3 spells CASSYSHRTTEAFF. The CDR3 DNA reads as TGTGCCAGCAGTTACTCGCACAGAACCACTGAAGCTTTCTTT.

The J gene is TRBJ2-1, the V gene TRBV6-5, with D perhaps TRBD1 (5 bases). The CDR3 sequence is 15 residues long. Germline loops: CDR1 MNHEY, CDR2 SVGAGI. Trimming removed 6 bases from V and 0 bases from J, with 12 bases in between. CDR3 region: CASSLRQSSYNEQFF. CDR3 DNA: TGTGCCAGCAGCTTAAGACAGAGCTCCTACAATGAGCAGTTCTTC.

This clone has just a few counts. This rearrangement joins TRBV19 to TRBJ1-5, with a possible D match to TRBD1 (5 bases). The V gene lost 3 bases and the J gene lost 3 bases, with 9 bases spanning the gap. This CDR3 region has 14 residues. Germline V gene data show CDR1 as LNHDA and CDR2 as SQIVND (reference sequence). The CDR3 reads CASSIRGPNQPQHF. Here the CDR3 DNA reads TGTGCCAGTAGTATTAGGGGCCCCAATCAGCCCCAGCATTTT.

This clone appeared once. The J gene is TRBJ1-5, the V gene TRBV2, with D maybe TRBD1 (5 bases). Deletions cut 4 bases from V and 0 bases from J, with 7 bases between. This CDR3 contains 14 residues. CDR1 is SNHLY and CDR2 is FYNNEI in the germline V gene. DNA of the CDR3: TGTGCCAGCAGTGGGACAAATAGCAATCAGCCCCAGCATTTT. Residues: CASSGTNSNQPQHF.